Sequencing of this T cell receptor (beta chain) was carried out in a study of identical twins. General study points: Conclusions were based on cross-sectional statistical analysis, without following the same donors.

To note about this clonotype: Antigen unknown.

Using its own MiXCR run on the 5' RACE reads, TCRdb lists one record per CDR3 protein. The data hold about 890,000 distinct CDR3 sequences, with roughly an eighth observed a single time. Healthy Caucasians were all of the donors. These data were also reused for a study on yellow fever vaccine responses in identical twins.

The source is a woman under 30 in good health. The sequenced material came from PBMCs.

CDR3: CASQVSRDSLHYGYTF. CDR3 DNA sequence: TGTGCCAGCCAGGTCAGCAGGGACAGCCTACACTATGGCTACACCTTC. The gene calls are TRBV9 and TRBJ1-2; 7 positions match TRBD1. V lost 7 bases, J lost 3 bases, and 15 bases stayed unmatched. CDR3 length equals 16 residues. Germline loops: CDR1 SGDLS, CDR2 YYNGEE.